What follows are 2 T cell receptor beta chains derived from one specimen sequenced in a study of T cell responses to AZD1222 COVID-19 vaccine. The data were produced by immunoSEQ multiplex PCR, yet TCRdb's version contains in-frame clones alone and is incomplete. Seen here are about 160,000 clones, around nine tenths observed once, and the top ten hold 5.5%. Sequences were derived from peripheral blood, sampled on day 0 of AZD1222 vaccination. The receptors originated from an adult in good health.

This clone appeared once. The V call is TRBV5-1, the J call TRBJ1-1, with 10 bases identical to TRBD1. Per the germline V gene, CDR1 is SGHRS and CDR2 is YFSETQ. After removal of 4 bases from V and 4 bases from J, the junction contained 10 bases not matched to a gene. The CDR3 has 16 residues. CDR3 nucleotides: TGCGCCAGCAGCCCCGGCCCGGGACAGGGGACCACTGAAGCTTTCTTT. This translates into CASSPGPGQGTTEAFF.

The V call is TRBV15, the J call TRBJ2-7; TRBD1 aligns across 9 bases. Germline V gene data show CDR1 as LNHNV and CDR2 as YYDKDF (reference sequence). The V gene end was trimmed by 4 bases and the J gene end by 0 bases; junction bases not matched to a gene: 4. The length of the CDR3 is 15 residues. This chain's CDR3 is CATSIGTGSSYEQYF. The CDR3 DNA reads TGTGCCACCAGCATTGGGACAGGGTCCTCCTACGAGCAGTACTTC.